Listed below are T cell receptor beta chains from one sample, sequenced in a study of ipilimumab plus nivolumab after autologous stem cell transplantation. Sequencing used immunoSEQ multiplex PCR; TCRdb keeps in-frame clones, though not all of them. This table holds over 80,000 clones, about 83% found once. Material: PBMCs, obtained in a trial of ipilimumab plus nivolumab as post-transplant consolidation. These receptors all stem from a male donor with diffuse large B-cell lymphoma. Both conserved end residues are part of each CDR3. D genes are given only for firm matches. A clone size is listed for some rows: how often the clone was seen (once, few, many), or a class if it is expanded.

j_gene	abundance	v_gene	d_gene	CDR3aa	CDR3nt
TRBJ1-1	.	TRBV29-1	.	CSVLVGNTEAFF	TGCAGCGTCCTGGTGGGTAACACTGAAGCTTTCTTT
TRBJ2-5	.	TRBV11-2	.	CASSFAGGETQYF	TGTGCCAGCAGCTTTGCAGGGGGGGAGACCCAGTACTTC
TRBJ2-3	.	TRBV4-1	TRBD2	CASSRSGGAEDTQYF	TGCGCCAGCAGTCGTAGCGGGGGGGCAGAAGATACGCAGTATTTT
TRBJ1-3	.	TRBV4-2	.	CASSLSPASGNTIYF	TGTGCCAGCAGCCTGAGCCCGGCCTCTGGAAACACCATATATTTT
TRBJ2-6	.	TRBV6-6	.	CASSYEPSGANVLTF	TGTGCCAGCAGTTACGAGCCGTCTGGGGCCAACGTCCTGACTTTC
TRBJ1-2	few	TRBV11-2	TRBD1	CASSLDGQAPLLGYTF	TGTGCCAGCAGCTTAGATGGACAGGCTCCTTTACTAGGCTACACCTTC
TRBJ1-5	.	TRBV28	.	CASSLSGTPDSNQPQHF	TGTGCCAGCAGTTTATCCGGGACACCGGATAGCAATCAGCCCCAGCATTTT
TRBJ1-2	.	TRBV9	TRBD1	CASSVGPRDRGYTF	TGTGCCAGCAGCGTAGGGCCTAGGGACAGGGGCTACACCTTC
TRBJ2-6	.	TRBV5-1	TRBD1	CASSGGTGAGANVLTF	TGCGCCAGCAGCGGCGGGACAGGGGCCGGGGCCAACGTCCTGACTTTC
TRBJ1-2	.	TRBV30	.	CAWTLGGVYGYTF	TGTGCCTGGACCCTGGGGGGCGTTTATGGCTACACCTTC
TRBJ2-3	once	TRBV7-6	.	CASSFVGTDTQYF	TGTGCCAGCAGCTTCGTCGGCACAGATACGCAGTATTTT
TRBJ1-4	.	TRBV2	.	CASSAGRREKLFF	TGTGCCAGCAGTGCGGGGCGCCGAGAAAAACTGTTTTTT
TRBJ2-1	.	TRBV15	TRBD1	CATSAPRTGVAYGEQFF	TGTGCCACCAGCGCTCCCCGGACAGGGGTTGCCTACGGTGAGCAGTTCTTC
TRBJ1-1	.	TRBV7-8	TRBD1	CASTPATGHATEAFF	TGTGCCAGCACCCCCGCGACAGGGCATGCCACTGAAGCTTTCTTT
TRBJ1-6	once	TRBV7-3	TRBD1	CASRLSGTGMEPLHF	TGTGCCAGCAGACTATCCGGGACAGGGATGGAACCCCTCCACTTT
TRBJ2-2	few	TRBV7-9	TRBD1	CASSPGQANTGELFF	TGTGCCAGCAGCCCGGGACAGGCAAACACCGGGGAGCTGTTTTTT
TRBJ2-1	.	TRBV14	.	CASSQVSGDEQFF	TGTGCCAGCAGCCAAGTATCCGGGGATGAGCAGTTCTTC
TRBJ1-2	.	TRBV6-1	.	CASSEDSAGGYTF	TGTGCCAGCAGTGAGGACTCGGCGGGCGGCTACACCTTC
TRBJ2-3	.	TRBV15	TRBD2	CATSRGRPAGGADTQYF	TGTGCCACCAGCAGAGGGCGGCCAGCGGGGGGTGCAGATACGCAGTATTTT
TRBJ1-1	.	TRBV9	.	CASSATGSSTEAFF	TGTGCCAGCAGCGCAACAGGGTCGAGCACTGAAGCTTTCTTT
TRBJ1-1	.	TRBV27	.	CASRTTLGGQGGTEAFF	TGTGCCAGCAGAACAACATTGGGGGGGCAAGGTGGGACTGAAGCTTTCTTT
TRBJ2-1	.	TRBV11-3	.	CASSSSTYGEQFF	TGTGCCAGCAGCTCATCCACATATGGGGAGCAGTTCTTC
TRBJ1-6	.	TRBV19	.	CASAIDRIDNSPLHF	TGTGCCAGCGCTATAGACAGAATCGATAATTCACCCCTCCACTTT
TRBJ1-6	.	TRBV18	TRBD1	CASSPQGQGYNSPLHF	TGTGCCAGCTCACCACAGGGACAGGGCTATAATTCACCCCTCCACTTT
TRBJ2-7	few	TRBV6-5	.	CASGGQYEQYF	TGTGCCAGCGGCGGGCAATACGAGCAGTACTTC
TRBJ1-1	.	TRBV7-6	.	CASSLGTVNTEAFF	TGTGCCAGCAGCCTAGGGACGGTGAACACTGAAGCTTTCTTT
TRBJ2-2	.	TRBV2	TRBD2	CASSTGLAGWNTGELFF	TGTGCCAGCAGTACGGGACTAGCGGGTTGGAACACCGGGGAGCTGTTTTTT
TRBJ2-7	.	TRBV7-6	TRBD1	CASSSFRTGELYF	TGTGCCAGCAGCTCGTTCAGGACAGGAGAGCTGTACTTC
TRBJ1-5	once	TRBV29-1	.	CSVSQGVGNQPQHF	TGCAGCGTTTCGCAGGGCGTGGGCAATCAGCCCCAGCATTTT
TRBJ2-3	.	TRBV18	.	CASSPSGGASTDTQYF	TGTGCCAGCTCACCAAGTGGGGGGGCAAGCACAGATACGCAGTATTTT
TRBJ1-5	.	TRBV5-5	.	CASSAGPGNNNQPQHF	TGTGCCAGCAGCGCGGGTCCAGGGAATAACAATCAGCCCCAGCATTTT
TRBJ2-7	few	TRBV5-1	TRBD2	CASSRGGVDDEQYF	TGCGCCAGCAGCCGCGGGGGGGTCGACGACGAGCAGTACTTC
TRBJ2-3	.	TRBV11-2	.	CASSLDTGTDTQYF	TGTGCCAGCAGCTTAGATACGGGCACAGATACGCAGTATTTT
TRBJ1-4	.	TRBV10-1	.	CASILALIEKLFF	.
TRBJ1-4	.	TRBV5-1	.	CASSLAPGNEKLFF	TGCGCCAGCAGCTTGGCCCCTGGTAATGAAAAACTGTTTTTT
TRBJ2-1	.	TRBV7-2	.	CASRLYAEQFF	TGTGCCAGCAGACTTTATGCTGAGCAGTTCTTC
TRBJ1-6	.	TRBV5-6	.	CASSLAGYNSPLHF	TGTGCCAGCAGCTTGGCGGGGTATAATTCACCCCTCCACTTT
TRBJ1-2	.	TRBV7-8	TRBD1	CASSPRTGIDGYTF	TGTGCCAGCAGCCCTCGGACAGGGATCGATGGCTACACCTTC
TRBJ2-5	.	TRBV19	.	CASSRQVRETQYF	TGTGCCAGTAGTAGGCAGGTCAGAGAGACCCAGTACTTC